Below, 11 T cell receptor beta chains from the same sample are listed, as sequenced in a study of cytomegalovirus exposure and HLA in healthy donors. A multiplex PCR was run with 60 Vbeta primers and 13 Jbeta primers. Libraries were prepared by immunoSEQ multiplex PCR; TCRdb keeps only in-frame clonotypes and omits some of them. The sample consists of about 180,000 clones, 75% to 80% of them appearing once. Sequencing input: PBMCs. The receptors derive from a man aged 35 to 55 in good health and CMV-seropositive.

This chain connects TRBV6-5 to TRBJ2-2; D is ambiguous. The germline V gene has CDR1 MNHEY and CDR2 SVGAGI. The CDR3 is 13 amino acids. V was clipped by 2 bases and J by 6 bases, with 7 bases between them. CDR3 DNA: TGTGCCAGCAGTTACCCTACGGCCGGGGAGCTGTTTTTT. Translation: CASSYPTAGELFF.

The chain is built from TRBV25-1 and TRBJ2-7; a possible D gene is TRBD2 (5 bases). The CDR3 length is 13 residues. V lost 8 bases, J lost 2 bases, and 13 bases lay in between. The germline V gene encodes CDR1 MGHDK and CDR2 SYGVNS. CDR3 region: CASRRGPTYEQYF. In nucleotides, the CDR3 is TGTGCCAGCCGTCGGGGTCCTACCTACGAGCAGTACTTC.

The chain combines TRBV5-5 with TRBJ2-3; no reliable D call. The CDR3 loop spans 15 amino acids. V was cut by 6 bases and J by 0 bases, with 14 bases left in between. Germline V gene data show CDR1 as SGHKS and CDR2 as YYEKEE (reference sequence). The CDR3 bases are TGTGCCAGCACCCTGAGGCCCTACAGCACAGATACGCAGTATTTT. It specifies CASTLRPYSTDTQYF.

The chain recombines TRBV30 with TRBJ2-7; D gene unclear. There are 12 residues in the CDR3. CDR1 is GTSNPN and CDR2 is SVGIG in the germline V gene (reference sequence). Trimming took 3 bases from V and 3 from J, leaving 9 bases between them. CDR3 DNA: TGTGCCTGGAGCGTCGGGTTCTACGAGCAGTACTTC. Translation: CAWSVGFYEQYF.

V gene TRBV6-6 combines with J gene TRBJ1-2; D ambiguous. V lost 2 bases and J 4 bases, leaving 14 bases between the germline ends. This CDR3 comprises 15 residues. Per the germline V gene, CDR1 is MNHNY and CDR2 is SVGAGI (reference sequence). CDR3 loop: CASSYDVGETYGYTF. In nucleotides, the CDR3 is TGTGCCAGCAGTTACGACGTTGGGGAGACCTATGGCTACACCTTC.

The CDR3 spells CASSFTGTSGIQYF. As DNA, the CDR3 is TGTGCCAGCAGTTTCACCGGGACTAGCGGCATTCAGTACTTC. V is TRBV28 and J is TRBJ2-4, with 11 positions matching TRBD2. Germline trimming cut 3 bases from V and 9 bases from J; bases unmatched to any gene: 4. This CDR3 contains 14 residues. CDR1 is MDHEN, CDR2 SYDVKM, per germline.

The genes are TRBV7-8 and TRBJ2-1, with TRBD2 identical over 10 bases. The trim removed 2 bases at V and 0 bases at J, leaving 4 bases unmatched. This CDR3 has 17 residues. The germline CDR1 and CDR2 sequences are SGHVS and FQNEAQ. CDR3 sequence (DNA): TGTGCCAGCAGCTTACTAGCGGGAGACTCCTCCTACAATGAGCAGTTCTTC. This codes for CASSLLAGDSSYNEQFF. Complete variable domain (other parts from reference TRBV7-8 and TRBJ2-1): GAGVSQSPRYKVAKRGQDVALRCDPISGHVSLFWYQQALGQGPEFLTYFQNEAQLDKSGLPSDRFFAERPEGSVSTLKIQRTQQEDSAVYLCASSLLAGDSSYNEQFFGPGTRLTVL.

Only one count was recorded for this clone. The rearrangement joins TRBV10-3 to TRBJ2-7; TRBD2 matches at 9 bases. The CDR3 covers 19 residues. V lost 0 bases and J lost 1; bases outside the gene matches: 13. Germline values: CDR1 ENHRY, CDR2 SYGVKD. CDR3 sequence: CAISESTGSGSQKSYEQYF. The CDR3 DNA reads TGTGCCATCAGTGAGTCGACGGGTAGCGGGAGCCAAAAGTCCTACGAGCAGTACTTC.

The chain carries TRBV28 and TRBJ2-7; TRBD1 matches at 8 bases. Trimming took 6 bases from V and 6 from J; bases not matched to a gene: 13. This CDR3 has 15 amino acids. Per the germline V gene, CDR1 is MDHEN and CDR2 is SYDVKM. For the CDR3, the DNA is TGTGCCAGCAGCCCAACACAGGGGGGTTGGAGCGAGCAGTACTTC. It yields the protein CASSPTQGGWSEQYF. The complete variable domain, with remaining parts taken from reference TRBV28 and TRBJ2-7, reads DVKVTQSSRYLVKRTGEKVFLECVQDMDHENMFWYRQDPGLGLRLIYFSYDVKMKEKGDIPEGYSVSREKKERFSLILESASTNQTSMYLCASSPTQGGWSEQYFGPGTRLTVT.

The V gene is TRBV18, the J gene TRBJ1-3; D is possibly TRBD1 (6 bases). Trimming stripped 0 bases from V and 2 bases from J, with 14 bases between. The length of the CDR3 is 17 residues. CDR1 is KGHSH and CDR2 is LQKENI in the germline V gene. In DNA form, the CDR3 reads TGTGCCAGCTCACCACCGTGGTCGGGGGGGCCTGGAAACACCATATATTTT. Its translation: CASSPPWSGGPGNTIYF.

Turning to this clone: Compared with germline, one end of the junction differs, possibly owing to a read error. The V gene is TRBV9, the J gene TRBJ1-2; no clear D. The CDR3 is 13 amino acids. Germline loops: CDR1 SGDLS, CDR2 YYNGEE. The CDR3 is CASSVGGVYRYTF. CDR3 DNA: TGTGCCAGCAGCGTCGGCGGCGTCTATCGCTACACCTTC.